The 2 T cell receptor beta chains reported below all come from one sample, sequenced in a study of breast tumors, draining lymph nodes, adjacent tissues. Axillary draining lymph nodes of breast cancer patients supplied the node samples. Each CDR3 protein gets one entry after TCRdb re-called the multiplex PCR reads with MiXCR. The sample carries roughly 220,000 distinct CDR3 sequences, under 40% recorded once. Specimen: axillary lymph node tissue. These receptors came from a female donor with breast cancer. Some clones in this sample may be carry-over from other donors' samples.

Notes on this clonotype: This may stem from a read error, because a much larger clone lies one nucleotide away. This chain connects TRBV7-2 to TRBJ2-1; 9 bases align to TRBD2. The CDR3 runs 18 residues. Germline CDR1 is SGHTA and CDR2 is FQGNSA. The V gene end was trimmed by 5 bases and the J gene end by 8 bases; junction bases not matched to a gene: 19. For the CDR3, the DNA is TGTGCCAGCAGCCCCCAGGGAGGCGGGGGGGCCAGTTTCCATGAGCAGTTCTTC. Amino acid sequence: CASSPQGGGGASFHEQFF.

The V and J genes are TRBV5-8 and TRBJ2-7; D call uncertain. The CDR3 sequence is 13 residues long. The germline V gene encodes CDR1 SGHTS and CDR2 YDEGEE. The ends were cut back, 0 bases at V and 5 bases at J, with 9 bases in the middle. The CDR3 DNA sequence: TGTGCCAGCAGCTTGGCACCCCAACACGAGCAGTACTTC. Its translation is CASSLAPQHEQYF. The full variable domain, completed using reference TRBV5-8 and TRBJ2-7, is EAGVTQSPTHLIKTRGQQATLRCSPISGHTSVYWYQQALGLGLQFLLWYDEGEERNRGNFPPRFSGRQFPNYSSELNVNALELEDSALYLCASSLAPQHEQYFGPGTRLTVT.